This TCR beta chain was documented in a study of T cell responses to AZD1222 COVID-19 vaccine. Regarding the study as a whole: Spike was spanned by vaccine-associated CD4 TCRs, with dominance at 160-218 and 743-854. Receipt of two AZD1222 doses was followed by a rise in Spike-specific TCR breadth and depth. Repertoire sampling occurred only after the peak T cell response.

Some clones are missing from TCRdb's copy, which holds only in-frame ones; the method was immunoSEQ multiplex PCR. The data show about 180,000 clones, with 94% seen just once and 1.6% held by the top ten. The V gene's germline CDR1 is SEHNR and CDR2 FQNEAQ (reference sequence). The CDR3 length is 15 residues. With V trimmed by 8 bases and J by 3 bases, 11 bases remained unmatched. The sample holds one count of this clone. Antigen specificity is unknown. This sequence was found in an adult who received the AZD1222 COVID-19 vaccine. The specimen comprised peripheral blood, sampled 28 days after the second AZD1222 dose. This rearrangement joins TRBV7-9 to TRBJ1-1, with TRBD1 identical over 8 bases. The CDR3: CASGVKRDRYTEAFF. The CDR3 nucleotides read TGTGCCAGCGGGGTAAAACGGGACAGGTACACTGAAGCTTTCTTT.